This TCR beta chain was found in a study of shared clonotypes between healthy human individuals. Some clones are missing from TCRdb's copy, which holds only in-frame ones; the method was immunoSEQ multiplex PCR. The table has about 2.1 million clones, 85% to 95% seen once; the top ten hold roughly 1.7%. This clone has just one count. The naive CD8 population came from CD45RO-negative cells selected for CCR7, without terminally differentiated effector memory CD45RA+ cells. The CDR3 consists of 12 residues. V lost 5 bases, J lost 7 bases, and 12 bases lay in between. CDR1 and CDR2 from the germline V gene are SEHNR and FQNEAQ (reference sequence).

The chain is built from TRBV7-9 and TRBJ2-7; no definite D call. The clonotype originates from a man between 18 and 35 years old in good health. Some clones in this sample may be carry-over from other donors' samples. Sequenced: naive CD8+ T cells from PBMCs. CDR3 nucleotides: TGTGCCAGCAGCCCGTATATTGAGGAGCAGTACTTC. Amino acids: CASSPYIEEQYF.